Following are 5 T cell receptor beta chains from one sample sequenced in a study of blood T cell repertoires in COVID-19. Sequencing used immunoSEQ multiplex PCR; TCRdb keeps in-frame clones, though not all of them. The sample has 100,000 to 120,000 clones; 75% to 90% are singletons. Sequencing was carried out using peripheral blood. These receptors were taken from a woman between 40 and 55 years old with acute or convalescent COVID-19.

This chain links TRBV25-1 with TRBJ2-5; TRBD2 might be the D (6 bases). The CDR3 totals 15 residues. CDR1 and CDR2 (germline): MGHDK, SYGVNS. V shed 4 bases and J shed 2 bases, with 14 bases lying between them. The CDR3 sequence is CASSAYGGKQETQYF. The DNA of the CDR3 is TGTGCCAGCAGTGCCTATGGGGGGAAACAAGAGACCCAGTACTTC. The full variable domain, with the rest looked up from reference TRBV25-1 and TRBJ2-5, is EADIYQTPRYLVIGTGKKITLECSQTMGHDKMYWYQQDPGMELHLIHYSYGVNSTEKGDLSSESTVSRIRTEHFPLTLESARPSHTSQYLCASSAYGGKQETQYFGPGTRLLVL.

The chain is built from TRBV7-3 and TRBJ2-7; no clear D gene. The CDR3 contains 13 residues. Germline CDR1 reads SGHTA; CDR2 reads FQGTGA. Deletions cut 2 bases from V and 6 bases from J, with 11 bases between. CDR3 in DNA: TGTGCCAGCAGCTTAGCCCCTAATGGCGAGCAGTACTTC. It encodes CASSLAPNGEQYF.

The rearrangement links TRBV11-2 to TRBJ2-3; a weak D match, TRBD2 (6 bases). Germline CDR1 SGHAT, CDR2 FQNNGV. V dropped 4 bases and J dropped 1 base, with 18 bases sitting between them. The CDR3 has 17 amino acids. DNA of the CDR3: TGTGCCAGCAGCTGGGATCGTAGCGGAGGAGGCACAGATACGCAGTATTTT. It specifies CASSWDRSGGGTDTQYF.

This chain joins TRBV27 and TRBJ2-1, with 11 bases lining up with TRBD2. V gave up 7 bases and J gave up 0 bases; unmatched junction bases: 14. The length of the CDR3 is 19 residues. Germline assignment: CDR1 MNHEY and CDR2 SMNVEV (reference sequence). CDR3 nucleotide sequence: TGTGCCAGCATTGGTAAACTAGCGGGGGTCCCGAGCTCCTACAATGAGCAGTTCTTC. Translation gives CASIGKLAGVPSSYNEQFF.

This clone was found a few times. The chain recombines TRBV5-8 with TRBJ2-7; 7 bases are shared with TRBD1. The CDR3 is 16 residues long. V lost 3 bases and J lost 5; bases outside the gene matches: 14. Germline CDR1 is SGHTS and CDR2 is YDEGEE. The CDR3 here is CASSSGVTGFRDEQYF. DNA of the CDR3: TGTGCCAGCAGCTCGGGCGTGACAGGGTTTAGGGACGAGCAGTACTTC.